The text below deals with one T cell receptor beta chain. Its specific antigen is unknown. Base quality data are lacking; no much larger clone is found one base away. Sample time point, as interpreted from the label and publication: baseline before first vaccination. Vaccinee samples came from UK trials COV001 and COV002, including a single-blind randomized controlled phase 2/3 trial of AZD1222 (ChAdOx1 nCoV-19) in healthy adults. For TCRbeta chain sequencing, PBMC samples were collected from trial participants at day 0 and at day 28 after the second dose. These data originate in a study of T cell responses to AZD1222 COVID-19 vaccine (dated by TCRdb to the early 2020s). For the study in its entirety: AZD1222 recipients whose second dose came at about 4 weeks and those whose second dose came at about 12 weeks were combined into one group, since spike-specific TCR depth and breadth did not differ between the two schedules. A total of 230 to 250 trial participants underwent TCR sequencing, of whom under 220 had received two doses of AZD1222 and roughly 26 had received two doses of the MenACWY control vaccine. Trial participants were enrolled into age subgroups of 18-55, 56-69 and 70-plus years, which contained about 150, 27 and 61 TCR-sequenced participants, respectively. Paper-wide results and their limitations: In the small 56-69-year group, the increase in depth fell short of significance, most likely because of low power. A significant rise in spike-specific TCR breadth and depth was observed after two AZD1222 doses relative to day 0 and relative to MenACWY recipients. The vaccine-associated CD4 TCRs covered the entire spike protein, and the dominant responses fell in regions 160-218 and 743-854. Epitopes outside the regions mutated in the B.1.351 and B.1.1.7 variants were reportedly recognized by nearly half of the unique spike-specific TCRs. Because no day 14 peak-response samples were available, repertoires were characterized only after the peak T cell response. Conclusions about previously exposed vaccinees are limited, since just a handful of AZD1222 recipients were seropositive for SARS-CoV-2 at baseline. Participants were mostly white British and included more females than males, and it was suggested by the authors that clonal diversity may have been underestimated.

The germline V gene provides CDR1 SGHTS and CDR2 YDEGEE. V was cut back by 1 base and J by 3 bases, leaving a gap of 7 bases between them. The CDR3, cysteine through phenylalanine, is 13 amino acids long. CDR3 DNA is the only sequence kept; it has 39 bases, read in frame from the first base. The CDR3 regions of human TCRbeta chains were subjected to immunosequencing. The study's processing was this. Repertoire TCRs were matched against a reference library of SARS-CoV-2-specific TCRs generated with the MIRA antigen-specificity platform. Breadth was defined as the fraction of unique TCRs that were SARS-CoV-2-associated, and depth was defined as the fraction of total T cells that were SARS-CoV-2-associated. Using the MIRA data, every spike-specific TCR was mapped to the spike region that the TCR reacted to and assigned to either a CD4 or a CD8 class. Log10-transformed breadth and depth values were compared by one-way ANOVA with Sidak's multiple comparisons tests. TCRdb took this table from immuneACCESS and kept in-frame rearrangements with V and J called. Such tables lack part of the clones; where checked against another copy, unresolved V genes explain under half of the gap, and the rest is unexplained. V and J calls and clone size are as listed in that table; D and trimming were resolved from the DNA. Present in this sample are some 100,000 clones, just over 90% of which were seen just once. Roughly 1.4% of the sample belongs to the ten largest clones.

The sequence was collected from an adult in good health. The sequences come from peripheral blood, collected on day 0 of AZD1222 vaccination. The rearranged chain carries TRBV5-8 and TRBJ1-1, with no D gene named confidently. This receptor has the CDR3 CASSLKRYTEAFF. The nucleotides read TGTGCCAGCAGCTTGAAACGGTACACTGAAGCTTTCTTT.